This record looks at one TCR beta chain sequence and its context. In this sample, this clone turned up a few times. What antigen it recognizes has not been identified. No qualities accompany the bases; no much larger clone lies one base away. The cohort comprised some 700 healthy bone marrow donors. At the time of sampling, every cohort member was nominally healthy, though immune exposures that went unrecorded were likely present. The donor tested CMV seropositive and was one of the 289 seropositive cohort members. Every donor gave a peripheral blood sample, and the peripheral blood mononuclear cells from that sample were used for TCR beta sequencing. Genomic DNA was extracted from the blood cell samples with the Qiagen DNeasy Blood Extraction Kit. Libraries were constructed by the immunoSEQ multiplex PCR assay. For the multiplex PCR, a mixture combining 60 forward primers for TCR Vbeta segments and 13 reverse primers for TCR Jbeta segments was used. A multiplex PCR assay on genomic DNA amplified the CDR3 region of rearranged TCR beta genes. On the Illumina HiSeq System, the amplified TCR beta libraries were sequenced as 87-base-pair reads. From the authors' description of their analysis: Across the 700 or so repertoires, a later analysis counted about 81 million unique TCR beta chains, approximately 10 million of which were shared by at least two donors. To remove PCR and sequencing errors, raw reads were error-corrected and collapsed into unique sequences using a nearest-neighbor algorithm that merged closely related sequences. CDR3 sequences were aligned to IMGT reference sequences to assign V, D and J gene segments. For a sequence to be retained, a match of at least six nucleotides was required to both a V gene segment and a J gene segment. A rearrangement counted as productive if the CDR3 had no stop codons and remained in frame with V and J, and every other rearrangement counted as non-productive. CDR3 was defined by IMGT convention, running from the second conserved V-encoded cysteine to the conserved J-encoded phenylalanine. The earlier analysis of 587 of the donors excluded sequences that lacked an unambiguous match to a single V gene segment. An earlier analysis of approximately 590 of the donors classified V segments as functional when productive rearrangements were above 56.7% and as segregating when the standard deviation between donors was above 5%. A statistical classification framework was built to diagnose cytomegalovirus status from the catalog of TCR beta chain sequences. A later analysis assigned V and J genes by comparing TCR nucleotide sequences with IMGT/GENE-DB human TR gene sequences. In a later analysis, CDR3 sequences and most-parsimonious VDJ recombination scenarios were assigned using the TCRdist pipeline. In a later analysis, each TCR beta chain was defined by its CDR3 amino acid sequence together with its V-gene family, and reads without a unique V-gene family were excluded. As a way to deal with suspected cross-contamination and a sequencing artifact, a later analysis dropped under 600 nucleotide sequences that were highly shared and had low generation probability. For each public chain, a later analysis derived a clonal expansion index from normalized ranks of inferred template counts within each repertoire. A later analysis computed generation probabilities with a VDJ recombination model fitted to out-of-frame rearrangements, and checked the results against IGoR. In a later analysis, hypergeometric tests were used to score TCR-TCR, TCR-HLA and TCR-CMV co-occurrence, with a repertoire-size bias correction applied to TCR pairs. To estimate false discovery rates, a later analysis permuted the HLA or CMV assignments 20 times. A later analysis grouped co-occurring TCRs with DBSCAN, adding TCRdist sequence similarity when clustering within HLA-allele-positive subsets. Repertoires with fewer than 30,000 or more than 120,000 public chains were left out of co-occurrence clustering, as were four to six repertoires with anomalous nucleotide sharing. What TCRdb holds here is the immuneACCESS table cut down to in-frame rearrangements. Part of the clones is not present; checked against another copy, under half of the missing clones reflect an unresolved V gene, and the others are unexplained. That table is the source of V, J and clone size, and D and trimming were worked out from the DNA. This sample holds approximately 150,000 clones; nearly 70% were observed only once. 8.5% to 12% of the sample belongs to the ten largest clones.

This sample was included in a study of cytomegalovirus exposure and HLA in healthy donors (dated by TCRdb to 2015 to 2018). Study-level background: An earlier analysis of roughly 570 of the donors reported 250 to 300 Gb of sequence data and 95 million to 120 million unique TCR beta sequences obtained from around 170 million T cells. Roughly 300 gigabases of sequencing data and around 90 million unique TCR sequences made up an early release that covered several hundred HLA-typed donors. The genetic ancestry cluster associated with self-reported Caucasian donors included 81% of the roughly 360 genotyped donors. The aim of the study was to test whether cataloging public T cell receptors could identify signatures of past pathogen exposure. The study used immunosequencing to profile the T cell repertoires of 670 or so subjects and linked those repertoires to cytomegalovirus serostatus. In addition to the first cohort of approximately 670 subjects, a separate validation cohort of over 90 different subjects was used. To predict cytomegalovirus infection status, the study brought together high-throughput TCR immunosequencing, statistical association of individual TCRs with disease status, and machine learning. A later analysis re-analyzed previously published TCR beta repertoires from several hundred donors and added high-resolution HLA genotyping to study TCR occurrence patterns. Rather than drawing on any new phenotypic data, the later analysis identified candidate immune exposures from TCR beta sequences and the way those sequences occurred across donors. An earlier analysis of a few hundred of the donors applied high-throughput TCR beta sequencing to assess whether each TCR beta V gene segment acted as functional or pseudogenic. Alongside the repertoire data, information on donor age, sex, ethnicity and CMV serostatus was compiled. Genome-wide SNP genotypes for about three fifths of the roughly 670 donors were used in a later genetic analysis, which treated that subset as a discovery cohort. All discovery cohort repertoires had been generated using a single sequencing platform. HLA typing covered class I and class II loci at four-digit resolution. Typing coverage differed by locus: A, B, C, DRB1 and DQB1 were typed in about 620-640 donors, DQA1 in about 500, DPA1 in 600 to 610, and DPB1 in 400 to 480. Several DR-DQ haplotypes were handled as single units for association and clustering because linkage in the cohort was strong. Among over 350 genotyped donors of the cohort, an average of roughly 240,000 unique TCR beta nucleotide sequences were sequenced per donor, 15% to 20% of them non-productive. What the study reported, not specific to this receptor: Because some donors lacked HLA typing at each locus, the association tests relied only on the typed subset. A later analysis reported that several top co-occurrence clusters appeared linked to parvovirus B19, influenza, CMV and Epstein-Barr virus. A later analysis found that most CMV-associated TCR beta chains appeared HLA-restricted, with HLA associations seemingly driven largely by CMV exposure. An earlier analysis of around 600 of the donors showed that most TCR beta V segments appeared in productive rearrangements either about 87% or about 30% of the time, which broadly matched IMGT annotations. The study listed 150 to 200 TCR beta chains as associated with cytomegalovirus. An association between a missense DCLRE1C variant and V-gene and J-gene trimming of TCR beta chains was found in a later genetic analysis and replicated in an independent cohort. In a later analysis, HLA-associated TCR beta chains were found to be more clonally expanded and to have lower generation probabilities than equally common non-associated chains. A few of the identified cytomegalovirus-associated TCR beta chains were confirmed in vitro to be specific for cytomegalovirus antigens. Most TCR sequences were seen in very few donors, while some public TCRs were found in many individuals. A cluster of highly shared sequence variants was judged likely to be a technical artifact of the sequencing pipeline. Because the 87-base-pair reads could not distinguish some IMGT-functional V segments, including TRBV6-2 and TRBV6-3, those segments were excluded. A later genetic analysis reported fewer N-insertions in productive TCRs among donors in an Asian-associated ancestry cluster than the approximately 670-donor mean. A further reported finding was that TCR beta sequences accurately predicted the HLA-A and HLA-B alleles for most subjects in the first cohort. Because counts were too low, seventeen rarely observed V segments, including chromosome 9 orphons, were left out of the earlier analysis of a few hundred of the donors. Correlated functional status among segregating V segments might reflect linkage disequilibrium, but an unknown experimental factor could not be ruled out. For the cohort, immune exposure information was limited to CMV serostatus. According to a later analysis, TCR association rates differed among HLA loci, with DRB1 alleles showing the most associated TCRs and HLA-C alleles showing the fewest. Sequencing depth was assumed to be roughly uniform across donors in the presence/absence analyses, though that assumption may not hold. When HLA alleles, especially DR and DQ, strongly co-occurred, TCR associations were difficult to assign to individual alleles. At a false discovery rate of 0.05, a later analysis linked fewer than 20,000 TCR beta sequences to specific HLA alleles. In this cohort, only TCR beta chains were sequenced, and detectable features were limited by the absence of alpha or paired-chain data. The authors suggested that the approach could potentially be generalized to other disease states and immunological phenotypes. In both the original and validation cohorts, the classifier was reported to diagnose cytomegalovirus status with high specificity and sensitivity.

Ends trimmed: V by 4 bases, J by 1 base; bases unmatched to a gene: 7. The germline V gene supplies CDR1 SQVTM and CDR2 ANQGSEA. The CDR3 spans 15 residues, from the cysteine through the phenylalanine. The sequence is cut down to CDR3 DNA, 45 bases in frame from base 1. The sequenced sample consisted of PBMCs. The chain was built from TRBV29-1 and TRBJ1-1; a stretch of 9 junction bases matches TRBD1. The clonotype comes from a man aged 25-45 years in good health and CMV-seropositive. The CDR3 has the sequence CSVVWTGAPNTEAFF. The base sequence is TGCAGCGTTGTCTGGACAGGGGCTCCGAACACTGAAGCTTTCTTT. This CDR3, with the reference TRBV29-1 and TRBJ1-1 proteins standing in past its ends, gives the full variable domain SAVISQKPSRDICQRGTSLTIQCQVDSQVTMMFWYRQQPGQSLTLIATANQGSEATYESGFVIDKFPISRPNLTFSTLTVSNMSPEDSSIYLCSVVWTGAPNTEAFFGQGTRLTVV.